A selection of T cell receptor beta chains follows, all from one sample in a study of T cell repertoires in cytomegalovirus infection. Via MiXCR, TCRdb re-called the reads, giving one row per CDR3 protein. This sample has 740,000 or so distinct CDR3 sequences, with less than 40% found just once. The specimen sequenced was PBMCs. The receptors stem from a human donor in good health (CMV status not recorded). Some clones in this sample may be carry-over from other donors' samples. Each CDR3 is given with its conserved first and last residue. A D gene is named only where the DNA matches it firmly. Only some rows state a clone size, as once, few, many or a class for expanded clones.

j_call | clone_size | v_call | d_call | cdr3_aa | cdr3_nt
TRBJ1-6 | - | TRBV12-3/TRBV12-4 | - | CASSFWMRPPLHF | TGTGCCAGCAGTTTCTGGATGCGGCCGCCCCTCCACTTT
TRBJ1-1 | - | TRBV28 | - | CASSFRRILTEAFF | TGTGCCAGCAGTTTCCGGCGGATCCTCACTGAAGCTTTCTTT
TRBJ1-6 | once | TRBV12-3/TRBV12-4 | - | CASSFAPSSYNSPLHF | TGTGCCAGCAGTTTTGCCCCGAGCTCCTATAATTCACCCCTCCACTTT
TRBJ2-1 | - | TRBV27 | TRBD2 | CASSPPGWLAGLEQFF | TGTGCCAGCAGTCCCCCAGGTTGGCTAGCGGGACTTGAGCAGTTCTTC
TRBJ2-1 | - | TRBV20-1 | TRBD1 | CSAGQGFHNEQFF | TGCAGTGCGGGACAGGGTTTCCACAATGAGCAGTTCTTC
TRBJ2-3 | few | TRBV28 | TRBD2 | CASRRGGAGGRTDTQYF | TGTGCCAGCAGGAGGGGGGGAGCGGGAGGACGCACAGATACGCAGTATTTT
TRBJ2-1 | - | TRBV27 | TRBD2 | CASSSLLAGGGEQFF | TGTGCCAGCAGTTCCCTACTAGCGGGAGGAGGTGAGCAGTTCTTC
TRBJ1-1 | - | TRBV7-2 | - | CASLYVVGSPEAFF | TGTGCCAGCTTGTATGTGGTAGGGTCCCCTGAAGCTTTCTTT
TRBJ2-1 | - | TRBV11-2 | - | CASSSLQDYNEQFF | TGTGCCAGCAGTTCGCTACAAGATTACAATGAGCAGTTCTTC
TRBJ2-1 | few | TRBV20-1 | TRBD2 | CSGIGRRHYNEQFF | TGCAGTGGCATCGGGAGGAGACACTACAATGAGCAGTTCTTC
TRBJ2-7 | many | TRBV7-2 | TRBD2 | CASSLAGIAGAGSQEQYF | TGTGCCAGCAGCTTAGCGGGAATAGCGGGAGCGGGGTCACAAGAGCAGTACTTC
TRBJ1-1 | - | TRBV4-2 | - | CASSQDGRVSTEAFF | TGTGCCAGCAGCCAAGATGGGAGGGTGAGCACTGAAGCTTTCTTT
TRBJ1-6 | - | TRBV5-6 | - | CASSPGSETLHF | TGTGCCAGCAGCCCTGGAAGTGAGACCCTCCACTTT
TRBJ1-1 | - | TRBV14 | - | CASSPGQPLNTEAFF | TGTGCCAGCAGCCCTGGACAGCCCTTGAACACTGAAGCTTTCTTT
TRBJ1-1 | - | TRBV2 | - | CASRSEGHTEAFF | TGTGCCAGCAGGTCTGAGGGCCACACTGAAGCTTTCTTT
TRBJ2-1 | - | TRBV29-1 | TRBD2 | CSVKGTSSLYEQFF | TGCAGCGTCAAAGGGACTAGCTCTCTCTATGAGCAGTTCTTC
TRBJ1-5 | - | TRBV7-8 | - | CASSLIRASNQPQHF | TGTGCCAGCAGCTTAATCAGGGCCTCCAATCAGCCCCAGCATTTT
TRBJ1-2 | - | TRBV11-2 | TRBD1 | CASSPWTGSNYGYTF | TGTGCCAGCAGCCCCTGGACAGGCTCCAACTATGGCTACACCTTC
TRBJ2-3 | few | TRBV6-5 | TRBD2 | CASSYTSVTGTDTQYF | TGTGCCAGCAGTTACACTAGCGTCACGGGCACAGATACGCAGTATTTT
TRBJ1-3 | few | TRBV20-1 | - | CSARDSRKGLDTIYF | TGCAGTGCTAGAGATAGCCGGAAGGGTTTGGACACCATATATTTT
TRBJ1-3 | many | TRBV10-3 | - | CAISDSRGLSGNTIYF | TGTGCCATCAGTGATAGCAGGGGACTCTCTGGAAACACCATATATTTT
TRBJ2-6 | many | TRBV7-8 | - | CASSFGGANVLTF | TGTGCCAGCAGCTTCGGTGGGGCCAACGTCCTGACTTTC
TRBJ2-7 | - | TRBV6-1 | TRBD2 | CASGLADSYEQYF | TGTGCCAGTGGACTAGCGGACTCCTACGAGCAGTACTTC
TRBJ1-1 | - | TRBV28 | - | CASSLVNWGDTEAFF | TGTGCCAGCAGTTTAGTTAATTGGGGGGACACTGAAGCTTTCTTT
TRBJ1-1 | few | TRBV27 | TRBD1 | CASHRDRASNTEAFF | TGTGCCAGCCATCGTGACAGGGCATCGAACACTGAAGCTTTCTTT
TRBJ1-1 | - | TRBV27 | - | CASSLSALGTRRAEAFF | TGTGCCAGCAGTTTATCCGCCCTAGGGACAAGGCGCGCTGAAGCTTTCTTT
TRBJ2-3 | - | TRBV28 | TRBD1 | CASSPPPGQGTDTQYF | TGTGCCAGCAGTCCCCCCCCGGGACAGGGCACAGATACGCAGTATTTT
TRBJ1-1 | few | TRBV12-3/TRBV12-4 | - | CASSLLGSTNEAFF | TGTGCCAGCAGTTTATTGGGGTCTACGAATGAAGCTTTCTTT
TRBJ1-1 | - | TRBV6-2/TRBV6-3 | - | CASSATVTTEAFF | TGTGCCAGCAGCGCGACAGTAACCACTGAAGCTTTCTTT
TRBJ1-5 | few | TRBV28 | TRBD1 | CASSYLGQGYSNQPQHF | TGTGCCAGCAGTTACTTGGGACAGGGGTATAGCAATCAGCCCCAGCATTTT
TRBJ1-6 | many | TRBV19 | - | CASSTAHGNSPLHF | TGTGCCAGCAGTACGGCCCATGGGAATTCACCCCTCCACTTT
TRBJ2-1 | few | TRBV5-1 | - | CASSLGRENNEQFF | TGCGCCAGCAGCTTGGGTCGCGAGAACAATGAGCAGTTCTTC
TRBJ2-3 | - | TRBV2 | TRBD1 | CAIRQGSSTDTQYF | TGTGCCATCCGACAGGGATCAAGCACAGATACGCAGTATTTT
TRBJ1-4 | - | TRBV7-9 | - | CASSFASGSHVYEKLFF | TGTGCCAGCAGCTTCGCATCGGGGTCTCACGTTTACGAAAAACTGTTTTTT
TRBJ2-5 | once | TRBV20-1 | - | CSASFLEVAEYQETQYF | TGCAGTGCTAGCTTTCTCGAGGTAGCGGAATACCAAGAGACCCAGTACTTC
TRBJ1-1 | few | TRBV18 | - | CASSVPNGPGAFF | TGTGCCAGCTCAGTACCGAATGGGCCTGGGGCTTTCTTT
TRBJ2-5 | - | TRBV7-7 | TRBD1 | CASSLARTGGQETQYF | TGTGCTAGCAGCTTAGCGAGGACAGGGGGGCAAGAGACCCAGTACTTC
TRBJ1-4 | many | TRBV7-2 | - | CASSRTGRATNEKLFF | TGTGCCAGCAGCCGCACGGGGAGGGCAACTAATGAAAAACTGTTTTTT
TRBJ1-1 | many | TRBV7-6 | - | CASSDHLNSQTEAFF | TGTGCCAGCAGCGACCACCTCAACAGTCAAACTGAAGCTTTCTTT
TRBJ2-3 | many | TRBV6-6 | TRBD1 | CASTGQGKRDTQYF | TGTGCCAGCACCGGACAGGGGAAAAGAGATACGCAGTATTTT
TRBJ2-3 | once | TRBV13 | TRBD2 | CASSFSGRLAGGEDTQYF | TGTGCCAGCAGCTTTTCAGGGAGACTAGCGGGAGGGGAGGATACGCAGTATTTT
TRBJ2-5 | few | TRBV19 | TRBD1 | CASSTSGQGGRTQYF | TGTGCCAGTAGTACCTCCGGACAGGGGGGACGGACCCAGTACTTC
TRBJ2-7 | - | TRBV2 | - | CASRVSGGYEQYF | TGTGCCAGCAGAGTATCCGGCGGCTACGAGCAGTACTTC
TRBJ2-4 | few | TRBV2 | TRBD2 | CASSASSGRGSLAKNIQYF | TGTGCCAGCAGTGCCTCTAGCGGGAGAGGCAGTCTAGCCAAAAACATTCAGTACTTC
TRBJ1-5 | - | TRBV27 | - | CASSFAQSNQPQHF | TGTGCCAGCAGTTTCGCACAGAGCAATCAGCCCCAGCATTTT
TRBJ1-2 | many | TRBV7-2 | - | CASTPGAKDYGYTF | TGTGCCAGCACCCCGGGGGCGAAGGACTATGGCTACACCTTC
TRBJ1-6 | few | TRBV4-1 | - | CASSLVLEARGSSPLHF | TGCGCCAGCAGCCTAGTTCTTGAGGCGAGGGGGAGTTCACCCCTCCACTTT
TRBJ1-1 | - | TRBV2 | - | CASRGTRAFF | TGTGCCAGCCGTGGAACTAGAGCTTTCTTT
TRBJ1-1 | - | TRBV6-2/TRBV6-3 | - | CASTRADVHRGTEAFF | TGTGCCAGCACCCGGGCGGACGTCCACCGGGGCACTGAAGCTTTCTTT
TRBJ1-3 | few | TRBV11-2 | - | CASSGGLLARSGNTIYF | TGTGCCAGCAGCGGGGGCCTATTGGCCCGATCTGGAAACACCATATATTTT
TRBJ1-6 | - | TRBV10-2 | - | CASNTNYNSPLHF | TGCGCCAGCAACACTAACTATAATTCACCCCTCCACTTT